The 8 T cell receptor beta chains below were found in one sample sequenced in a study of regulatory T cells in long-lasting Graves disease. The time point is: persistent/refractory GD, antithyroid drugs over 5 years with positive TRAb. Making the TCR library involved RNA that had been extracted from PBMCs. Relying on iRepertoire HTBI primers and Arm-PCR of CDR3 regions, the team built TCR beta libraries. One entry per CDR3 protein results from TCRdb running MiXCR on the multiplex PCR reads. Of some 450,000 distinct CDR3 sequences listed, less than 25% are singletons. This material consisted of peripheral blood mononuclear cells (PBMCs), taken when the disease was refractory, from a patient treated with antithyroid drugs. All receptors come from a female donor with Graves disease.

This clonotype has more than one count but fewer than ten. This chain joins TRBV28 and TRBJ1-3; D is ambiguous. This CDR3 is 15 amino acids long. V was clipped by 4 bases and J by 2 bases, with 12 bases between them. Germline V CDR1 and CDR2: MDHEN, SYDVKM. The CDR3: CASSSYLETGNTIYF. In DNA form, the CDR3 reads TGTGCCAGCAGTTCCTATTTAGAAACTGGAAACACCATATATTTT. Drawing the rest from reference TRBV28 and TRBJ1-3, the complete variable domain is DVKVTQSSRYLVKRTGEKVFLECVQDMDHENMFWYRQDPGLGLRLIYFSYDVKMKEKGDIPEGYSVSREKKERFSLILESASTNQTSMYLCASSSYLETGNTIYFGEGSWLTVV.

J is TRBJ2-7 and V is TRBV4-2; D gene uncertain. Germline-derived CDR1 and CDR2 are LGHNA and YNFKEQ. V was pared by 1 base and J by 1 base, with 17 bases between. The CDR3 consists of 17 residues. In DNA, the CDR3 is TGTGCCAGCAGCCAAGGATTTGGGCAATCAGTGTCCTACGAGCAGTACTTC. Its protein product is CASSQGFGQSVSYEQYF.

This clonotype was recorded at least ten times. The genes are TRBV2 and TRBJ1-5; D is undetermined. Trimming removed 3 bases at V and 5 bases at J, with 5 bases between. The CDR3 sequence is 12 residues long. Germline CDR1 is SNHLY and CDR2 is FYNNEI. The CDR3 sequence: CASSDGDQPQHF. CDR3 DNA: TGTGCCAGCAGTGACGGGGATCAGCCCCAGCATTTT.

Here the CDR3 reads CASSLTSGGSAGELFF. As DNA, the CDR3 is TGTGCCAGCAGCTTAACGAGCGGGGGTTCAGCCGGGGAGCTGTTTTTT. V gene TRBV7-2 combines with J gene TRBJ2-2, with 8 bases aligning to TRBD2. The CDR3 has 16 residues. With V trimmed by 2 bases and J by 6 bases, 8 bases remained unmatched. Germline CDR1 SGHTA, CDR2 FQGNSA.

This clonotype has ten or more counts. This chain links TRBV2 with TRBJ1-2; 9 bases are shared with TRBD1. CDR1 and CDR2 from the germline V gene are SNHLY and FYNNEI. V shed 0 bases and J 7 bases; nucleotides not matched to a gene: 9. The CDR3 has 16 amino acids. Written as DNA, the CDR3 is TGTGCCAGCAGTGAAGCCCACGCGGGACAGGGATTTGGCTACACCTTC. Protein: CASSEAHAGQGFGYTF.

There are many counts of this clonotype. The chain uses TRBV29-1 and TRBJ2-5; 8 nucleotides align to TRBD1. Germline lookup yields CDR1 SQVTM and CDR2 ANQGSEA. This CDR3 has 13 amino acids. V trimming: 4 bases; J trimming: 5 bases; junction bases outside the gene matches: 6. The chain's CDR3 is CSVGGQVWETQYF. The CDR3 bases are TGCAGCGTTGGGGGACAGGTATGGGAGACCCAGTACTTC.

This clonotype was recorded at least ten times. The gene calls are TRBV20-1 and TRBJ2-5; tentatively, D is TRBD1 (5 bases). Trimming removed 2 bases at V and 5 bases at J, with 12 bases between. The CDR3 totals 13 residues. CDR1 is DFQATT and CDR2 is SNEGSKA in the germline V gene (reference sequence). The CDR3 DNA reads as TGCAGTGCTAGATACGCAGGGAAGGAGACCCAGTACTTC. The encoded protein is CSARYAGKETQYF.

This clonotype showed up just a few times. The CDR3 DNA is TGTGCCAGCAGCTCCCTCAGCGGGAGGGCCTCATTCGAGCAGTACTTC. This codes for CASSSLSGRASFEQYF. This chain links TRBV11-2 with TRBJ2-7; 10 nucleotides match TRBD2. CDR1 and CDR2 from the germline V gene are SGHAT and FQNNGV. The junction had 12 bases not matched to a gene; V was cut back by 4 bases and J by 6 bases. This CDR3 comprises 16 residues.